This T cell receptor (beta chain) was sequenced during a study of regulatory T cells in long-lasting Graves disease. Study results and limitations: Preferential use of TRBV28, TRBJ1-2 and TRBJ2-5 was seen in persistent disease.

This clonotype was observed at least ten times. The antigen is undetermined. This CDR3 is 12 amino acids long. Trimming shortened V by 1 base and J by 3 bases, and 4 bases separated the two germline ends. CDR1 MDHEN and CDR2 SYDVKM come from the germline V gene. According to the study, TCR beta libraries were built with iRepertoire HTBI primers and CDR3-region Arm-PCR. Via MiXCR, TCRdb re-called the multiplex PCR reads, giving one row per CDR3 protein. Of 400,000 to 650,000 distinct CDR3 sequences listed, 15% to 20% are singletons. Time point noted: newly diagnosed GD, antithyroid drugs for less than 3 months. The TCR library used RNA extracted from PBMCs. Doctors identified Graves' disease using the American Thyroid Association guidelines. The same specimen was also included in a second study, on T cells in Graves' hyperthyroidism and ophthalmopathy. That source adds: TCR CDR3 regions were first amplified by RT-PCR with HTBI primers.

The material sequenced was peripheral blood mononuclear cells (PBMCs), taken at new diagnosis, from a patient treated with antithyroid drugs. The receptor was isolated from a woman aged 35-65 years with Graves disease. The chain couples TRBV28 to TRBJ2-7; D unclear. This CDR3 is CASSLSDYEQYF. Here the CDR3 DNA reads TGTGCCAGCAGTTTATCCGACTACGAGCAGTACTTC.